This is a list of T cell receptor beta chains from one sample in a study of Ad26.COV2.S vaccination and SARS-CoV-2 variants. Sequenced by immunoSEQ multiplex PCR; TCRdb stores in-frame clones only, minus some. The table has more than 300,000 clones, roughly 91% seen once; the top ten hold under 6%. The sample consisted of peripheral blood, taken in a trial of Ad26.COV2.S vaccine versus placebo. Receptor source: a person aged 18-65 years who received the Ad26.COV2.S COVID-19 vaccine or a placebo. The CDR3 runs from the conserved cysteine through the conserved F or W. The D gene is left open where the match is weak. Part of the rows lack a size; the others show once, few, many or a class for expanded clones.

TRBV7-2,TRBD1,TRBJ2-7,-,TGTGCCAGCAGCCCTCGGACAGGGGCCTTTTATCGGAACGAGCAGTACTTC,CASSPRTGAFYRNEQYF
TRBV25-1,TRBD1,TRBJ1-2,-,TGTGCCAGCAGTGAATCAGGACAGGGGGCCAATGGCTACACCTTC,CASSESGQGANGYTF
TRBV10-3,-,TRBJ2-7,-,TGTGCCATCAGTGAACCCGGGACGCAAACCTACGAGCAGTACTTC,CAISEPGTQTYEQYF
TRBV5-6,-,TRBJ2-3,-,TGTGCCAGCAGCTTCGGGTTTCCTAGCACAGATACGCAGTATTTT,CASSFGFPSTDTQYF
TRBV6-2/TRBV6-3,-,TRBJ1-5,-,TGTGCCAGCAGTTACATGGGGGGAGAAGGTCAGCCCCAGCATTTT,CASSYMGGEGQPQHF
TRBV10-1,TRBD1,TRBJ1-2,-,TGCGCCAGCAGGAGAGGACAGGAGGACCTAAACTATGGCTACACCTTC,CASRRGQEDLNYGYTF
TRBV6-1,-,TRBJ1-6,-,TGTGCCAGCAGTGAACGGGCGTCACCCCTCCACTTT,CASSERASPLHF
TRBV5-6,-,TRBJ2-1,-,TGTGCCAGCAGCTTGGAGCAGGGAGGTGAGCAGTTCTTC,CASSLEQGGEQFF
TRBV4-1,-,TRBJ1-1,-,TGCGCCAGCAGCCAAGATAGAACCAAGGGAACTGAAGCTTTCTTT,CASSQDRTKGTEAFF
TRBV4-1,TRBD1,TRBJ1-4,-,TGCGCCAGCAGCCGGACAGGGCTTAATGAAAAACTGTTTTTT,CASSRTGLNEKLFF
TRBV2,TRBD1,TRBJ1-2,-,TGTGCCAGCAGTGAAGGGGATTGGACAGGTTATGGCTACACCTTC,CASSEGDWTGYGYTF
TRBV7-9,-,TRBJ2-5,-,TGTGCCAGCAGCTTAGCGCTTCCGGACTTACATTACTTC,CASSLALPDLHYF
TRBV19,-,TRBJ1-5,few,TGTGCCAGTAAGGGGAGCTATCAGCCCCAGCATTTT,CASKGSYQPQHF
TRBV7-9,TRBD2,TRBJ2-1,-,TGTGCCAGCAGCTTAGAGCGGGGGCCTTTTAATGAGCAGTTCTTC,CASSLERGPFNEQFF
TRBV10-1,-,TRBJ2-2,-,TGCGCCAGCGGGGGAGTCGACAGGAAGAACACCGGGGAGCTGTTTTTT,CASGGVDRKNTGELFF
TRBV27,-,TRBJ2-7,few,TGTGCCAGCAGTGCCATGATGGGGCCAACCTACGAGCAGTACTTC,CASSAMMGPTYEQYF
TRBV28,TRBD1,TRBJ1-1,-,TGTGCCAGCAGTCAACAGGGGCCGCTGAGGAACACTGAAGCTTTCTTT,CASSQQGPLRNTEAFF
TRBV6-5,-,TRBJ2-1,-,TGTGCCAGCAGTTACTCGACGGGATCGGGTCAGTTCTTC,CASSYSTGSGQFF
TRBV7-3,-,TRBJ1-1,-,TGTGCCAGCAGCTTAACGGGGGTGGACACTGAAGCTTTCTTT,CASSLTGVDTEAFF
TRBV4-2,-,TRBJ2-4,-,TGTGCCAGCAGCCAAGTTCAGGGGCCCAAAAACATTCAGTACTTC,CASSQVQGPKNIQYF
TRBV6-5,-,TRBJ1-1,-,TGTGCCAGCAGATCCTTCGGTGGGAACACTGAAGCTTTCTTT,CASRSFGGNTEAFF
TRBV10-3,TRBD2,TRBJ2-7,-,TGTGCCATCAGTGAGACCGGACTAGCGGGAGTCTCTGACGAGCAGTACTTC,CAISETGLAGVSDEQYF
TRBV11-2,-,TRBJ2-5,-,TGTGCCAGCAGCTTATTATACTGGCAAGAGACCCAGTACTTC,CASSLLYWQETQYF
TRBV5-1,TRBD2,TRBJ2-2,few,TGCGCCAGCAGCCGGATCATTAGCGGGGGGAACACCGGGGAGCTGTTTTTT,CASSRIISGGNTGELFF
TRBV7-9,-,TRBJ2-7,once,TGTGCCAGCAGCTCCCTGACAGGAACCCTCGACGAGCAGTACTTC,CASSSLTGTLDEQYF
TRBV9,-,TRBJ2-1,-,TGTGCCGACCAGGGCTGTGCTACATATGAGCAGTTCTTC,CADQGCATYEQFF
TRBV7-2,TRBD1,TRBJ1-1,-,TGTGCCAGCAGCGACCGACAGGGGGGCTTTTTCACTGAAGCTTTCTTT,CASSDRQGGFFTEAFF
TRBV6-1,TRBD1,TRBJ2-5,-,TGTGCCAGCAGTGAAGTGGTATACGACAGGGGGGGAGAGACCCAGTACTTC,CASSEVVYDRGGETQYF
TRBV9,TRBD1,TRBJ1-2,-,TGTGCCAGCACGACAGGGGGCCTCTATGGCTACACCTTC,CASTTGGLYGYTF
TRBV19,-,TRBJ1-1,-,TGTGCCAGTGGATTACTAAGACGGAACACTGAAGCTTTCTTT,CASGLLRRNTEAFF
TRBV5-1,-,TRBJ1-4,-,TGCGCCAGCAGCTTGGAGGGGAACCCTAATGAAAAACTGTTTTTT,CASSLEGNPNEKLFF
TRBV7-9,TRBD2,TRBJ2-2,-,TGTGCCAGCAGCTCCCTGGGAGGGGTCGTGGCCGGGGAGCTGTTTTTT,CASSSLGGVVAGELFF
TRBV7-3,-,TRBJ1-5,-,TGTGCCAGCAGCCGCACCTGGGGTCAGCCCCAGCATTTT,CASSRTWGQPQHF
TRBV30,TRBD2,TRBJ2-3,-,TGTGCCTGGAGTGACCCCCGGCTAGCGGGAAGTAGCACAGATACGCAGTATTTT,CAWSDPRLAGSSTDTQYF
TRBV3-1/TRBV3-2,-,TRBJ2-7,-,TGTGCCAGCAGCCTTCCCAGGGGCGAGCAGTACTTC,CASSLPRGEQYF
TRBV27,-,TRBJ2-7,-,TGTGCCAGCTGGGACGTGGGCTCCTACGAGCAGTACTTC,CASWDVGSYEQYF
TRBV6-6,TRBD1,TRBJ2-5,-,TGTGCCAGCAGTTACCCGGGACAGACCTCTGGGGAGACCCAGTACTTC,CASSYPGQTSGETQYF
TRBV6-1,-,TRBJ2-3,-,TGTGCCAGCAGTGATAACGGACCACTCACAGATACGCAGTATTTT,CASSDNGPLTDTQYF
TRBV9,-,TRBJ1-3,-,TGTGCCAGCAGCGTAGGAACAGGGGGAAACACCATATATTTT,CASSVGTGGNTIYF